The rows below give T cell receptor beta chains drawn from one sample of a study of regulatory and conventional T cells in RAG deficiency. TCRdb's table, derived via immunoSEQ multiplex PCR, lists solely in-frame clones and lacks some. In the table there are 25,000 to 35,000 clones, around 90% of which are singletons. The sample also formed part of further work on regulatory T cells.

Sequences were obtained from CD8+ T cells sorted from blood. These receptors were taken from a human donor in good health. Both conserved end residues are part of each CDR3. The D gene is left open where the match is weak. Clone sizes are given selectively: once, few, many, or a class where the clone is expanded.

cdr3_length j_call v_call clone_size d_call cdr3_nt cdr3_aa
15 TRBJ1-2 TRBV6-6 - - TGTGCCAGCAGTGTAATGGGGCTTACTAACTATGGCTACACCTTC CASSVMGLTNYGYTF
13 TRBJ1-1 TRBV19 - TRBD1 TGTGCCAGTTCCGGGACAGGGGGTACTGAAGCTTTCTTT CASSGTGGTEAFF
15 TRBJ2-3 TRBV6-5 - TRBD1 TGTGCCAGCAGCCCGGACAGGGGGTGGTTGGATACGCAGTATTTT CASSPDRGWLDTQYF
14 TRBJ1-5 TRBV5-1 - - TGCGCCAGCAGCTTGGCCAGGGTTTGGCAGCCCCAGCATTTT CASSLARVWQPQHF
15 TRBJ2-5 TRBV6-1 - - TGTGCCAGCAGTGAACCAACTAGTAAAGGAGAGACCCAGTACTTC CASSEPTSKGETQYF
14 TRBJ1-1 TRBV19 - - TGTGCCAGTAGGGACGTTGGGGAAGGAGGTGAAGCTTTCTTT CASRDVGEGGEAFF
14 TRBJ1-1 TRBV11-3 - - TGTGCCAGCAGACTACGCACTGGGAACACTGAAGCTTTCTTT CASRLRTGNTEAFF
19 TRBJ2-6 TRBV7-1 - - TGTGCCAGCAGCGAAACGGGTCAACGAGGACAAAGTCGGGCCAACGTCCTGACTTTC CASSETGQRGQSRANVLTF
15 TRBJ1-1 TRBV4-1 - - TGCGCCAGCAGCCAAGAGGCCCTAGCGTACACTGAAGCTTTCTTT CASSQEALAYTEAFF
15 TRBJ2-2 TRBV4-1 once - TGCGCCAGCAGCCTCGGACTGGGAAACACCGGGGAGCTGTTTTTT CASSLGLGNTGELFF
14 TRBJ2-7 TRBV9 - - TGTGCCAGCAGCGTAGTTTCGGACAGCTACGAGCAGTACTTC CASSVVSDSYEQYF
11 TRBJ2-7 TRBV7-2 - - TGTGCCAGCAGCTCCAACTACGAGCAGTACTTC CASSSNYEQYF
17 TRBJ1-1 TRBV4-1 - - TGCGCCAGCAGCCAAGATACGGTCTTAAAGTTAGGCACTGAAGCTTTCTTT CASSQDTVLKLGTEAFF
16 TRBJ1-2 TRBV7-6 - TRBD1 TGTGCCAGCAGCTCAGAAAGCTGGGACAGGGGGGATGGCTACACCTTC CASSSESWDRGDGYTF
16 TRBJ2-5 TRBV27 - TRBD2 TGTGCCAGCAGTTCCCTCGGGGCGGGGGTCGGCGAGACCCAGTACTTC CASSSLGAGVGETQYF
12 TRBJ1-1 TRBV28 - - TGTGCCAGCAGTTTGGGGGCCACTGAAGCTTTCTTT CASSLGATEAFF
16 TRBJ2-5 TRBV9 - TRBD2 TGTGCCAGCAGCGTAGATGGGACTAGCGGGGGAGAGACCCAGTACTTC CASSVDGTSGGETQYF
16 TRBJ2-7 TRBV4-1 once TRBD1 TGCGCCAGCAGCCAAGAGTGGGGACAGGGCCGCTACGAGCAGTACTTC CASSQEWGQGRYEQYF
16 TRBJ2-2 TRBV19 - - TGTGCCAGTAGCGTTTGGACAGCGGGTTGGACCGGGGAGCTGTTTTTT CASSVWTAGWTGELFF
13 TRBJ1-1 TRBV7-9 once - TGTGCCAGCAGTTCGCCGGGAGCCCCTGAAGCTTTCTTT CASSSPGAPEAFF
15 TRBJ1-3 TRBV5-6 - - TGTGCCAGCAGCTCCCAAGACCACTCTGGAAACACCATATATTTT CASSSQDHSGNTIYF
15 TRBJ2-6 TRBV7-3 - - TGTGCCAGCAGCCGGGCCCACTCTGGGGCCAACGTCCTGACTTTC CASSRAHSGANVLTF
19 TRBJ1-2 TRBV6-4 - TRBD1 TGTGCCAGCAGTGACTCGAGAGCAAAGGGACAGGGGGATTGGGGAGGCTACACCTTC CASSDSRAKGQGDWGGYTF
15 TRBJ2-7 TRBV6-6 few TRBD2 TGTGCCAGCAGTTACACCGCGGGAGTGCCTACGAAGCAGTACTTC CASSYTAGVPTKQYF
13 TRBJ1-6 TRBV27 - - TGTGCCAGCAGTCAACAGGGAAATTCACCCCTCCACTTT CASSQQGNSPLHF
14 TRBJ2-7 TRBV19 - - TGTGCCAGTAGTATTGGGGGCATTACCTACGAGCAGTACTTC CASSIGGITYEQYF
14 TRBJ1-2 TRBV2 - - TGTGCCAGCAGTGACGAGCCACCTAACTATGGCTACACCTTC CASSDEPPNYGYTF
12 TRBJ1-1 TRBV5-5 - - TGTGCCAGCAGCTTCAGGGTCACTGAAGCTTTCTTT CASSFRVTEAFF
15 TRBJ1-2 TRBV4-1 - TRBD1 TGCGCCAGCAGCCAAGGGAGGGACAGCCCCTATGGCTACACCTTC CASSQGRDSPYGYTF
14 TRBJ1-1 TRBV27 - TRBD1 TGTGCCAGCAGTCCGGGACAGACGAACACTGAAGCTTTCTTT CASSPGQTNTEAFF
15 TRBJ2-7 TRBV10-3 - TRBD1 TGTGCCATCAGTGAGAGGGACAGGGGGTACTACGAGCAGTACTTC CAISERDRGYYEQYF
13 TRBJ2-7 TRBV28 - - TGTGCCAGCAGGGGTAGGCGAACCTACGAGCAGTACTTC CASRGRRTYEQYF
15 TRBJ2-6 TRBV27 once - TGTGCCAGCAGTCCGACCTGGTCTGGGGCCAACGTCCTGACTTTC CASSPTWSGANVLTF
14 TRBJ1-2 TRBV6-5 - - TGTGCCAGCAGTTACTCGGCAGCCTACTATGGCTACACCTTC CASSYSAAYYGYTF
13 TRBJ1-2 TRBV7-9 - - TGTGCCAGCAGCCCTTACAGCGACTATGGCTACACCTTC CASSPYSDYGYTF
13 TRBJ1-1 TRBV30 - - TGTGCCTGGAGTGTACGGGAGAACACTGAAGCTTTCTTT CAWSVRENTEAFF
15 TRBJ2-7 TRBV4-1 - - TGCGCCAGCAGCCAAATACTAGCAGACTCCTACGAGCAGTACTTC CASSQILADSYEQYF
14 TRBJ1-4 TRBV27 - TRBD1 TGTGCCAGCAGTGACAGGGGTGCCAATGAAAAACTGTTTTTT CASSDRGANEKLFF
15 TRBJ2-6 TRBV6-4 - TRBD1 TGTGCCAGCAGTACAGGGGCCTCTGGGGCCAACGTCCTGACTTTC CASSTGASGANVLTF
13 TRBJ2-5 TRBV13 - - TGTGCCTCAGGGACCGGAACCGGGGAGACCCAGTACTTC CASGTGTGETQYF
14 TRBJ2-2 TRBV10-3 - - TGTGCCATCAGTGAACAGGGGAACACCGGGGAGCTGTTTTTT CAISEQGNTGELFF
15 TRBJ2-5 TRBV7-9 - TRBD2 TGTGCCAGCAGCTTCTTAGCGGGAGGCCAAGAGACCCAGTACTTC CASSFLAGGQETQYF
14 TRBJ2-1 TRBV28 - - TGTGCCAGCAGTTTATGGCGCCGGGACAATGAGCAGTTCTTC CASSLWRRDNEQFF
18 TRBJ2-1 TRBV5-4 - TRBD2 TGTGCCAGCAGCCAAACCGGGACTAGCGGGGGGGCATACAATGAGCAGTTCTTC CASSQTGTSGGAYNEQFF